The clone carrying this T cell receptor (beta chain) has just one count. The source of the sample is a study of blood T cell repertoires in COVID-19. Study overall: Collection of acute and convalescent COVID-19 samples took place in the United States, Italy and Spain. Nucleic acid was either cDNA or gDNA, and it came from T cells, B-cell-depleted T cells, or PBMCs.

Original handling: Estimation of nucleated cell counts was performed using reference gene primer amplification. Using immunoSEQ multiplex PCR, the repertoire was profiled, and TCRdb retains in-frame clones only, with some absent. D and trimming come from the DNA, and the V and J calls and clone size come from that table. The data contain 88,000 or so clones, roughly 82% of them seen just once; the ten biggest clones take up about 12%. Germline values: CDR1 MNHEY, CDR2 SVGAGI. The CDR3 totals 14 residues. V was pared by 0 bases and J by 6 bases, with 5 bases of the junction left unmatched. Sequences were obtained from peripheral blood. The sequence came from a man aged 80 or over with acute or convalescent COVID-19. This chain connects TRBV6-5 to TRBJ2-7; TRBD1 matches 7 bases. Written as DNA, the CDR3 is TGTGCCAGCAGTTACTCGGGACAGCTCGCCGAGCAGTACTTC. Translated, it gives CASSYSGQLAEQYF.